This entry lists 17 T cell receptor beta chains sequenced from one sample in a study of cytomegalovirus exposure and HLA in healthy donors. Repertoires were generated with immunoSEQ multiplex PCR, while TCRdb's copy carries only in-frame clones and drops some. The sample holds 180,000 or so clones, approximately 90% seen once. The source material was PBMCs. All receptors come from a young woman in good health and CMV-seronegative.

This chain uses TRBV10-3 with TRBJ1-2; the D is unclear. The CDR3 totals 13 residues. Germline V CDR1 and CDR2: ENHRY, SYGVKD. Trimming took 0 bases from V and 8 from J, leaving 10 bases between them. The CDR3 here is CAISESAVGGYTF. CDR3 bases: TGTGCCATCAGTGAGTCTGCGGTCGGGGGCTACACCTTC.

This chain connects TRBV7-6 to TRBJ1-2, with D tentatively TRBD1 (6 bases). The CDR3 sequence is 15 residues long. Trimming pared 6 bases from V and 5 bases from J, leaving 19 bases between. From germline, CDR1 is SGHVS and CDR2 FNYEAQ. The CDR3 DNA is TGTGCCAGCAGTCTGGACAGCCTCTCGCTTTATGGCTACACCTTC. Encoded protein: CASSLDSLSLYGYTF. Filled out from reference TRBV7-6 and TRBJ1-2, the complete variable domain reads GAGVSQSPRYKVTKRGQDVALRCDPISGHVSLYWYRQALGQGPEFLTYFNYEAQQDKSGLPNDRFSAERPEGSISTLTIQRTEQRDSAMYRCASSLDSLSLYGYTFGSGTRLTVV.

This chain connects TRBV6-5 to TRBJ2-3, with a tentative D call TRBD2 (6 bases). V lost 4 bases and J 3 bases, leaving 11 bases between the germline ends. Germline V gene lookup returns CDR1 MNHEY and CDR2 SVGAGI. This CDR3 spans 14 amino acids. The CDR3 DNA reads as TGTGCCAGCAGTTGGCGGGGAAGTACAGATACGCAGTATTTT. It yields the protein CASSWRGSTDTQYF.

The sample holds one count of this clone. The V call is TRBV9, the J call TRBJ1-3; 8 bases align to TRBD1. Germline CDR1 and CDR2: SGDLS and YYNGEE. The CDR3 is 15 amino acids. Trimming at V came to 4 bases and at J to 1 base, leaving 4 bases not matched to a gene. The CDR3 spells CASSNDRGSGNTIYF. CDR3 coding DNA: TGTGCCAGCAGCAATGACAGGGGATCTGGAAACACCATATATTTT.

CDR3: CASSISNGTRSSYEQYF. In DNA, the CDR3 is TGTGCCAGCAGCATAAGCAACGGGACTAGGAGCTCCTACGAGCAGTACTTC. V usage is TRBV9 and J usage is TRBJ2-7; 8 positions agree with TRBD2. V shed 4 bases and J 0 bases; nucleotides not matched to a gene: 12. Germline loops: CDR1 SGDLS, CDR2 YYNGEE. This CDR3 has 17 residues.

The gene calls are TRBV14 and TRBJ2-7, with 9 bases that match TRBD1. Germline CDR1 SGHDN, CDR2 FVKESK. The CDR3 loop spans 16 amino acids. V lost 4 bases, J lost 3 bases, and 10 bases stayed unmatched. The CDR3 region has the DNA TGTGCCAGCAGCCCGCACCGGGACAGGGAGTTCTACGAGCAGTACTTC. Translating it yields CASSPHRDREFYEQYF.

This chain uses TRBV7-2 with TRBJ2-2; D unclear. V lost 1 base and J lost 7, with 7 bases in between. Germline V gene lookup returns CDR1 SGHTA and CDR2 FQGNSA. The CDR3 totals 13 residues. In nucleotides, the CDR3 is TGTGCCAGCAGCTTAGAATGGAGCGGGGAGCTGTTTTTT. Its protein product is CASSLEWSGELFF.

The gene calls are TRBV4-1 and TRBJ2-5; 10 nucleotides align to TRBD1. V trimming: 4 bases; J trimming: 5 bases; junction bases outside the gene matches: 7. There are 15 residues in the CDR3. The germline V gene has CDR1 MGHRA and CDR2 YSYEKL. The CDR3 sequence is CASSPATGGRETQYF. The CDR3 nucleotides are TGCGCCAGCAGCCCCGCGACAGGGGGCAGGGAGACCCAGTACTTC.

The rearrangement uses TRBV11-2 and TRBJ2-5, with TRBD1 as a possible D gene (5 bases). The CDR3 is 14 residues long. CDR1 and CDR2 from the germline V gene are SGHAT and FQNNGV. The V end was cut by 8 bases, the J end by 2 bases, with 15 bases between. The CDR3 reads CASWSGSEQETQYF. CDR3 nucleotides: TGTGCCAGCTGGTCAGGGTCGGAGCAAGAGACCCAGTACTTC.

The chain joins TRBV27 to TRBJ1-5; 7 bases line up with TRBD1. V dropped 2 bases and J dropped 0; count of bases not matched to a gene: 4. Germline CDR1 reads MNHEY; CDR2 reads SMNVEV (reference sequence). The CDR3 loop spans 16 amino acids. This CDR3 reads CASSLKRDSSNQPQHF. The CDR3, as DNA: TGTGCCAGCAGTTTAAAGAGGGACAGTAGCAATCAGCCCCAGCATTTT.

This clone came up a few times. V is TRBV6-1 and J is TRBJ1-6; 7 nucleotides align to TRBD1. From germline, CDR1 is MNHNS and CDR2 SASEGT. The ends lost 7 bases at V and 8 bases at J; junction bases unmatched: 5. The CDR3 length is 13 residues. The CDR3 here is CASTRTGDSPLHF. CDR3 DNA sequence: TGTGCCAGCACCCGTACAGGGGATTCACCCCTCCACTTT.

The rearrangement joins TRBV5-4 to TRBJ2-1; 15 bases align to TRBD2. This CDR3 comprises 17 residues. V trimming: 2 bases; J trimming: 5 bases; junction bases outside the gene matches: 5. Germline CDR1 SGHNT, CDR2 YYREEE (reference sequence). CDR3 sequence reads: CASSFGLAGGPDNEQFF. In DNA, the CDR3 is TGTGCCAGCAGCTTTGGACTAGCGGGGGGGCCGGACAATGAGCAGTTCTTC.

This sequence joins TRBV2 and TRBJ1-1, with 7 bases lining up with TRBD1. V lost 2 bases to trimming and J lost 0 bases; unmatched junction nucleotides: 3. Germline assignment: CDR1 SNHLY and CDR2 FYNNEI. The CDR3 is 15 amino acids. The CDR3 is CASSEHTGVNTEAFF. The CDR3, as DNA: TGTGCCAGCAGTGAACACACAGGGGTGAACACTGAAGCTTTCTTT.

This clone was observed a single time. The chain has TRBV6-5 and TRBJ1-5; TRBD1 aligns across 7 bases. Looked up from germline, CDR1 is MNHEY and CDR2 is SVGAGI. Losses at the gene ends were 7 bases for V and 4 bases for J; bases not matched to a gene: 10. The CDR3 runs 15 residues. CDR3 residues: CASTPTGERNQPQHF. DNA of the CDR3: TGTGCCAGCACCCCTACAGGGGAGCGGAATCAGCCCCAGCATTTT.

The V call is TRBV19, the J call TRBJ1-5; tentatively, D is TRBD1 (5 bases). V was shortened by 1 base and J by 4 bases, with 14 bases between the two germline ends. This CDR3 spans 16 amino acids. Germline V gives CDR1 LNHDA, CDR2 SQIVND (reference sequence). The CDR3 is CASSIAHMTENQPQHF. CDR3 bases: TGTGCCAGTAGTATAGCCCACATGACAGAAAATCAGCCCCAGCATTTT. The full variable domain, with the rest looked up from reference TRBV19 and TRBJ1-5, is DGGITQSPKYLFRKEGQNVTLSCEQNLNHDAMYWYRQDPGQGLRLIYYSQIVNDFQKGDIAEGYSVSREKKESFPLTVTSAQKNPTAFYLCASSIAHMTENQPQHFGDGTRLSIL.

CDR3 in DNA: TGTGCCAGCAGCGGGGAGGGTTATTCACCCCTCCACTTT. Translating gives CASSGEGYSPLHF. The chain employs TRBV9 and TRBJ1-6; D remains ambiguous. This CDR3 has 13 residues. Trimming stripped 3 bases from V and 8 bases from J, with 9 bases between. Germline values: CDR1 SGDLS, CDR2 YYNGEE.

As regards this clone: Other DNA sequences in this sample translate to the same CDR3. CDR3 sequence reads: CASSLGPGQGNSPLHF. CDR3 DNA sequence: TGCGCCAGCAGCTTGGGTCCGGGACAGGGGAATTCACCCCTCCACTTT. The gene calls are TRBV5-1 and TRBJ1-6; 10 nucleotides match TRBD1. Germline V lookup: CDR1 SGHRS, CDR2 YFSETQ. The CDR3 totals 16 residues. J was trimmed by 7 bases and V by 0 bases; bases with no gene match: 4.